The rows below give T cell receptor beta chains drawn from one sample of a study of response to subunit inactivated influenza vaccine. A single record per CDR3 protein comes from TCRdb applying MiXCR to the RT-PCR reads. Of fewer than 600,000 distinct CDR3 sequences detected, under 8.5% appear once; the ten largest clones hold around 13%. The source material was PBMCs from blood, sampled less than 30 months after vaccination. These receptors were collected from a man between 50 and 69 years old who received an inactivated influenza vaccine. Each CDR3 is given with its conserved first and last residue. Fields, in order: D gene, clone size, V gene, J gene, CDR3 protein, CDR3 DNA. D genes are given only for firm matches. The listing skips clone size in some rows; elsewhere it reads once, few, many or a size class.

d_call: TRBD1
clone_size: once
v_call: TRBV5-4
j_call: TRBJ2-1
cdr3_aa: CASWPGQGISEQFF
cdr3_nt: TGTGCCAGCTGGCCGGGACAGGGAATAAGTGAGCAGTTCTTC

d_call: TRBD2
clone_size: -
v_call: TRBV7-2
j_call: TRBJ2-3
cdr3_aa: CASSHSGSWADTQYF
cdr3_nt: TGTGCCAGCAGCCATAGCGGGAGTTGGGCAGATACGCAGTATTTT

d_call: TRBD2
clone_size: -
v_call: TRBV7-9
j_call: TRBJ2-7
cdr3_aa: CASSLLGLAGAGHEQYF
cdr3_nt: TGTGCCAGCAGCTTACTGGGACTAGCGGGAGCGGGCCACGAGCAGTACTTC

d_call: TRBD2
clone_size: few
v_call: TRBV12-3/TRBV12-4
j_call: TRBJ2-1
cdr3_aa: CASSPRTSGENEQFF
cdr3_nt: TGTGCCAGCAGCCCCCGGACTAGCGGGGAAAATGAGCAGTTCTTC

d_call: TRBD1
clone_size: -
v_call: TRBV15
j_call: TRBJ1-6
cdr3_aa: CATSRGDRNNSPLHF
cdr3_nt: TGTGCCACCAGCAGGGGGGACAGGAATAATTCACCCCTCCACTTT

d_call: -
clone_size: many
v_call: TRBV28
j_call: TRBJ2-5
cdr3_aa: CASSPLTSGANQETQYF
cdr3_nt: TGTGCCAGCAGTCCCCTTACCAGCGGAGCCAACCAAGAGACCCAGTACTTC

d_call: TRBD2
clone_size: many
v_call: TRBV7-9
j_call: TRBJ2-3
cdr3_aa: CASSTGLAGPDTQYF
cdr3_nt: TGTGCCAGCAGCACCGGACTAGCGGGGCCAGATACGCAGTATTTT

d_call: -
clone_size: few
v_call: TRBV4-3
j_call: TRBJ1-4
cdr3_aa: CASSHSGATREKLFF
cdr3_nt: TGCGCCAGCAGCCATTCGGGGGCTACTAGAGAAAAACTGTTTTTT

d_call: -
clone_size: many
v_call: TRBV5-1
j_call: TRBJ2-2
cdr3_aa: CASSSEGTNLPTGELFF
cdr3_nt: TGCGCCAGCAGCTCGGAAGGAACAAATCTTCCCACCGGGGAGCTGTTTTTT

d_call: -
clone_size: many
v_call: TRBV5-1
j_call: TRBJ1-1
cdr3_aa: CASSLAQGFTEAFF
cdr3_nt: TGCGCCAGCAGCTTGGCACAGGGTTTCACTGAAGCTTTCTTT

d_call: TRBD2
clone_size: -
v_call: TRBV20-1
j_call: TRBJ2-7
cdr3_aa: CSARDPEAGGLSYEQYF
cdr3_nt: TGCAGTGCTAGAGATCCGGAAGCGGGGGGGCTATCCTACGAGCAGTACTTC

d_call: TRBD2
clone_size: few
v_call: TRBV5-6
j_call: TRBJ2-7
cdr3_aa: CASLLKTAGRFEQYF
cdr3_nt: TGTGCCAGCCTCCTCAAGACAGCGGGAAGATTCGAGCAGTACTTC

d_call: TRBD1
clone_size: -
v_call: TRBV20-1
j_call: TRBJ1-1
cdr3_aa: CSASRDRGPNTEAFF
cdr3_nt: TGCAGTGCTAGCCGGGACAGGGGGCCGAACACTGAAGCTTTCTTT

d_call: TRBD1
clone_size: -
v_call: TRBV5-5
j_call: TRBJ2-7
cdr3_aa: CASSPVWTGDVEQYF
cdr3_nt: TGTGCCAGCAGCCCGGTTTGGACAGGGGATGTCGAGCAGTACTTC

d_call: -
clone_size: many
v_call: TRBV28
j_call: TRBJ2-5
cdr3_aa: CASSRSQTQYF
cdr3_nt: TGTGCCAGCAGCCGGTCACAGACCCAGTACTTC

d_call: -
clone_size: many
v_call: TRBV5-1
j_call: TRBJ2-1
cdr3_aa: CASSLGTGKYNEQFF
cdr3_nt: TGCGCCAGCAGCTTGGGTACAGGGAAGTACAATGAGCAGTTCTTC

d_call: TRBD1
clone_size: -
v_call: TRBV4-3
j_call: TRBJ1-4
cdr3_aa: CASSQNTGTGAKLFF
cdr3_nt: TGCGCCAGCAGCCAAAACACCGGGACAGGGGCAAAACTGTTTTTT

d_call: TRBD2
clone_size: -
v_call: TRBV20-1
j_call: TRBJ2-7
cdr3_aa: CSARDLLAGAEQYF
cdr3_nt: TGCAGTGCTAGAGATTTACTAGCGGGAGCCGAGCAGTACTTC

d_call: -
clone_size: -
v_call: TRBV28
j_call: TRBJ1-2
cdr3_aa: CASSLRPRGYTF
cdr3_nt: TGTGCCAGCAGTTTAAGGCCTCGTGGCTACACCTTC

d_call: TRBD2
clone_size: few
v_call: TRBV4-3
j_call: TRBJ2-3
cdr3_aa: CASSPTSGAADTQYF
cdr3_nt: TGCGCCAGCAGTCCGACTAGCGGGGCCGCAGATACGCAGTATTTT

d_call: TRBD2
clone_size: many
v_call: TRBV11-2
j_call: TRBJ2-1
cdr3_aa: CASSLLLATRANEQFF
cdr3_nt: TGTGCCAGCAGCTTGCTACTAGCGACCCGGGCCAATGAGCAGTTCTTC

d_call: -
clone_size: -
v_call: TRBV28
j_call: TRBJ2-1
cdr3_aa: CASSRGDRKNEQFF
cdr3_nt: TGTGCCAGCAGCCGCGGGGACAGAAAAAATGAGCAGTTCTTC

d_call: -
clone_size: many
v_call: TRBV27
j_call: TRBJ2-7
cdr3_aa: CASSFGQAYEQYF
cdr3_nt: TGCGCCAGCAGCTTCGGACAAGCCTACGAGCAGTACTTC

d_call: -
clone_size: many
v_call: TRBV3-1
j_call: TRBJ1-2
cdr3_aa: CASSPTWQTNYGYTF
cdr3_nt: TGTGCCAGCAGCCCCACATGGCAGACGAACTATGGCTACACCTTC

d_call: TRBD2
clone_size: -
v_call: TRBV6-1
j_call: TRBJ2-7
cdr3_aa: CASIRRAGAGEQYF
cdr3_nt: TGTGCCAGCATTCGACGAGCGGGAGCGGGCGAGCAGTACTTC

d_call: -
clone_size: -
v_call: TRBV7-2
j_call: TRBJ2-7
cdr3_aa: CASSLDLASYYEQYF
cdr3_nt: TGTGCCAGCAGCTTAGATCTAGCGTCTTACTACGAGCAGTACTTC

d_call: TRBD1
clone_size: -
v_call: TRBV23-1
j_call: TRBJ1-6
cdr3_aa: CASRPRSTGVSPLHF
cdr3_nt: TGCGCCAGCAGGCCAAGGTCGACAGGGGTTTCACCCCTCCACTTT

d_call: TRBD1
clone_size: many
v_call: TRBV3-1
j_call: TRBJ1-1
cdr3_aa: CASSFGQENTEAFF
cdr3_nt: TGTGCCAGCAGCTTTGGACAGGAAAACACTGAAGCTTTCTTT

d_call: TRBD2
clone_size: many
v_call: TRBV2
j_call: TRBJ2-1
cdr3_aa: CASSEGAGGSNEQFF
cdr3_nt: TGTGCCAGCAGTGAAGGTGCGGGAGGTAGCAATGAGCAGTTCTTC

d_call: -
clone_size: few
v_call: TRBV28
j_call: TRBJ2-7
cdr3_aa: CASSFSAWAGVSYEQYF
cdr3_nt: TGTGCCAGCAGTTTCTCGGCTTGGGCAGGGGTATCCTACGAGCAGTACTTC

d_call: TRBD1
clone_size: many
v_call: TRBV5-1
j_call: TRBJ2-7
cdr3_aa: CASSWTAGTGSYEQYF
cdr3_nt: TGCGCCAGCAGCTGGACGGCCGGGACAGGATCCTACGAGCAGTACTTC

d_call: TRBD1
clone_size: few
v_call: TRBV3-1
j_call: TRBJ2-1
cdr3_aa: CASSRRTTGGKNNEQFF
cdr3_nt: TGTGCCAGCAGCCGACGAACCACAGGGGGCAAGAACAATGAGCAGTTCTTC

d_call: -
clone_size: -
v_call: TRBV5-1
j_call: TRBJ2-7
cdr3_aa: CASSPNPDRSYEQYF
cdr3_nt: TGCGCCAGCAGCCCCAATCCCGACAGGAGCTACGAGCAGTACTTC

d_call: TRBD1
clone_size: -
v_call: TRBV7-2
j_call: TRBJ2-3
cdr3_aa: CASRPTGGVDTQYF
cdr3_nt: TGTGCCAGCAGACCGACAGGGGGCGTCGATACGCAGTATTTT

d_call: -
clone_size: -
v_call: TRBV12-3/TRBV12-4
j_call: TRBJ2-7
cdr3_aa: CASSIRRGDNYEQYF
cdr3_nt: TGTGCCAGCAGCATCCGCCGGGGGGACAACTACGAGCAGTACTTC

d_call: -
clone_size: -
v_call: TRBV19
j_call: TRBJ2-6
cdr3_aa: CASSARTISSGANVLTF
cdr3_nt: TGTGCCAGTAGTGCTCGAACTATATCTTCTGGGGCCAACGTCCTGACTTTC

d_call: TRBD1
clone_size: few
v_call: TRBV20-1
j_call: TRBJ2-7
cdr3_aa: CSARTGYEQYF
cdr3_nt: TGCAGTGCTCGGACAGGGTACGAGCAGTACTTC

d_call: -
clone_size: many
v_call: TRBV12-3/TRBV12-4
j_call: TRBJ2-1
cdr3_aa: CASSFRTHNEQFF
cdr3_nt: TGTGCCAGCAGTTTCCGAACACACAATGAGCAGTTCTTC